Below are 18 T cell receptor beta chains sequenced from a single sample in a study of CD4 and CD8 cells across lung adenocarcinoma regions. TCRdb re-called the PCR reads with MiXCR, one entry per CDR3 protein. The data contain 18,000 or so distinct CDR3 sequences, around 53% of them singletons. The material sequenced was CD8+ T cells from the center of a lung tumor. These receptor sequences come from a female donor with lung adenocarcinoma. The CD4 and CD8 labels of this study may be unreliable.

In this sample, this clonotype is medium-sized. This chain uses TRBV6-5 with TRBJ2-5; 7 nucleotides line up with TRBD1. The CDR3 consists of 17 residues. V dropped 1 base and J dropped 1; count of bases not matched to a gene: 9. Germline V lookup: CDR1 MNHEY, CDR2 SVGAGI. The CDR3 sequence is CASSYLFWAGGQETQYF. The CDR3 DNA follows: TGTGCCAGCAGTTACTTGTTCTGGGCAGGGGGCCAAGAGACCCAGTACTTC.

Remarks on this clonotype: At one end, the junction sequence differs from germline, possibly due to a read error. The CDR3 spells CASSEISGGKDTQYF. The CDR3 DNA reads as TGTGCCAGCAGTGAGATTAGCGGGGGTAAAGATACTCAGTATTTT. The chain links TRBV6-1 to TRBJ2-3; 9 bases align to TRBD2. Germline CDR1 is MNHNS and CDR2 is SASEGT. The CDR3 runs 15 residues.

Notes on this clonotype: A read error may produce the germline difference seen at one junction end. The chain recombines TRBV6-1 with TRBJ2-3; D possibly corresponds to TRBD1 (5 bases). The CDR3 has 16 residues. Germline CDR1 reads MNHNS; CDR2 reads SASEGT. The CDR3 coding sequence is TGTGCCAGCAGGGGATTAGGGGTCCCTGACCCAGATACGCAGTACTTT. Translated, it gives CASRGLGVPDPDTQYF.

This clonotype has a single count. The gene calls are TRBV3-1 and TRBJ2-3; 8 positions match TRBD2. Germline CDR1 LGHDT, CDR2 YNNKEL (reference sequence). The J segment lost 4 bases and the V segment lost 0 bases, leaving 9 bases of the junction unmatched. This CDR3 has 17 amino acids. As DNA, the CDR3 is TGTGCCAGCAGCCAAGATCGGGGGGGGGCCTTCTCAGATACGCAGTATTTT. It is translated as CASSQDRGGAFSDTQYF.

This clonotype has at least ten counts. The DNA of the CDR3 is TGTGCCAGCTCGGCGGGAGCTAGCGGGATAGTTGAGCAGTTCTTC. Its translation is CASSAGASGIVEQFF. The chain carries TRBV25-1 and TRBJ2-1; 9 bases agree with TRBD2. V shed 8 bases, J shed 9 bases, and the junction held 14 bases outside the gene matches. Per germline, CDR1 MGHDK and CDR2 SYGVNS. The length of the CDR3 is 15 residues. The full variable domain, in which reference TRBV25-1 and TRBJ2-1 provide the parts outside the CDR3, is EADIYQTPRYLVIGTGKKITLECSQTMGHDKMYWYQQDPGMELHLIHYSYGVNSTEKGDLSSESTVSRIRTEHFPLTLESARPSHTSQYLCASSAGASGIVEQFFGPGTRLTVL.

This clonotype was seen at least ten times. The J gene is TRBJ2-7, the V gene TRBV4-1, with D perhaps matching TRBD2 (6 bases). The CDR3 contains 15 residues. Germline V gene lookup returns CDR1 MGHRA and CDR2 YSYEKL. V lost 1 base to trimming and J lost 0 bases, with 10 bases between them. The CDR3 reads CASSQGDSSSYEQYF. The CDR3 nucleotides are TGCGCCAGCAGCCAAGGGGACTCGAGCTCCTACGAGCAGTACTTC.

The chain recombines TRBV28 with TRBJ2-1; maybe TRBD2 (6 bases). The CDR3 loop spans 15 amino acids. CDR1 is MDHEN, CDR2 SYDVKM, per germline. Trimming took off 4 bases at V and 1 base at J, with 11 bases between the two ends. The CDR3 protein is CASSYSGRSYNEQFF. CDR3 in DNA: TGTGCCAGCAGTTACTCCGGGAGATCCTACAATGAGCAGTTCTTC.

This clonotype was seen only a few times. The rearrangement joins TRBV4-3 to TRBJ2-1, with 8 bases matching TRBD2. Germline V gene lookup returns CDR1 LGHNA and CDR2 YSLEER. V gave up 4 bases and J gave up 0 bases; unmatched junction bases: 11. The CDR3 contains 18 residues. DNA of the CDR3: TGCGCCAGCAGCCTATGGTCGGGGGGGGCCGTCTCCTACAATGAGCAGTTCTTC. Its translation: CASSLWSGGAVSYNEQFF.

The chain has TRBV10-3 and TRBJ2-1; tentative D call: TRBD1 (5 bases). This CDR3 region has 14 residues. Trimming took off 11 bases at V and 4 bases at J, with 18 bases between the two ends. Germline values: CDR1 ENHRY, CDR2 SYGVKD. The CDR3, as DNA: TGTGCCTCGAAAGGGGTGGAAGGTTACAATGAGCAGTTCTTC. It codes for CASKGVEGYNEQFF.

A remark on this clonotype: Relative to the germline gene, one junction end is altered; a read error may explain this. The J gene is TRBJ2-3, the V gene TRBV25-1; D is uncertain. The CDR3 spans 10 residues. The germline CDR1 and CDR2 sequences are MGHDK and SYGVNS. The CDR3 region has the DNA TGTGCCAGCAGTGAACTGCAGCAGTACTTT. Encoded protein: CASSELQQYF.

This chain joins TRBV6-5 and TRBJ2-3, with D possibly being TRBD1 (6 bases). The germline CDR1 and CDR2 sequences are MNHEY and SVGAGI. V gave up 1 base and J gave up 5 bases, with 16 bases separating them. CDR3 length: 16 amino acids. The CDR3 region is CASSYWGQGSKDTQYF. CDR3 bases: TGTGCCAGCAGTTACTGGGGTCAGGGGTCGAAAGATACGCAGTATTTT.

Notes on this clonotype: One end of the junction does not line up with germline, which may come from a read error. The rearrangement joins TRBV25-1 to TRBJ2-3, with 9 nucleotides matching TRBD2. Germline V gives CDR1 MGHDK, CDR2 SYGVNS. This CDR3 is built from 16 residues. The CDR3 loop reads CASGGRGGRDPDTQYF. In DNA, the CDR3 is TGTGCCAGCGGGGGGCGGGGGGGCCGTGACCCAGATACGCAGTACTTT.

The chain joins TRBV10-1 to TRBJ2-1; D gene uncertain. Trimming removed 6 bases at V and 6 bases at J, with 12 bases between. CDR1 and CDR2 (germline): WNHNN, SYGVQD (reference sequence). This CDR3 has 13 amino acids. This CDR3 reads CASSPGRSNEQFF. The CDR3 bases are TGCGCCAGCAGCCCCGGACGAAGCAATGAGCAGTTCTTC.

This sequence joins TRBV6-1 and TRBJ2-4; the D gene could be TRBD1 or TRBD2 (5 bases each). V dropped 7 bases and J dropped 13 bases, with 23 bases sitting between them. There are 14 residues in the CDR3. The V gene's germline CDR1 is MNHNS and CDR2 SASEGT. CDR3 DNA: TGTGCCAGCACGGGGCTGGGAGCCACAAATATGCAGTACTTC. Its translation is CASTGLGATNMQYF.

The CDR3 protein is CSGGLGGGAQDTQYF. The CDR3 coding sequence is TGTTCCGGGGGGTTAGGGGGGGGGGCCCAAGATACGCAGTACTTC. The chain couples TRBV10-3 to TRBJ2-5; D possibly corresponds to TRBD2 (7 bases). This CDR3 contains 15 residues. Germline V gene lookup returns CDR1 ENHRY and CDR2 SYGVKD.

The rearrangement uses TRBV6-1 and TRBJ2-1, with D uncertain. The germline V and J ends were trimmed by 7 bases and 3 bases, with 10 bases remaining between them. The CDR3 is 13 amino acids. CDR1 and CDR2 (germline): MNHNS, SASEGT. The CDR3 region has the DNA TGTGCCAGCAATCGTCAAAGCTACAATGAGCAGTTCTTC. Its translation: CASNRQSYNEQFF.

In this sample, this clonotype turned up a few times. This chain links TRBV12-3 or TRBV12-4 with TRBJ2-4; TRBD1 matches at 7 bases. The CDR3 runs 18 residues. Trimming cost V 6 bases and J 0 bases; bases outside gene matches: 14. The CDR3 DNA sequence: TGTGCCAGCAGCCGGACAGGCGGAGAGGACCTAGCCAAAAACATTCAGTACTTC. Protein product: CASSRTGGEDLAKNIQYF.

About this clonotype itself: A read error may account for a junction end that differs from germline. The chain combines TRBV11-1 with TRBJ2-3, with D possibly TRBD2 on 6 matching bases. The CDR3 runs to 15 residues. In germline, CDR1 is SGHAT, CDR2 FQDESV (reference sequence). The CDR3 DNA follows: TGTGCCAGCGGCTTAGGATGGAGGGACCCAGATACCCAGTATTTC. This translates into CASGLGWRDPDTQYF.